This T cell receptor beta chain was recovered during a study of healthy donors' naive CD4 and CD8 T cells. About the study: Donors spanned ages 20-25, 40-50 and 60-70 years, half female.

Regarding this clonotype: Its antigen is still unknown.

Starting from about 470 ng of total RNA, TCR libraries were made with linear amplification. TCRdb re-analysed the reads in MiXCR, keeping a single row per CDR3 protein. The sample records roughly 200,000 distinct CDR3 sequences, over 60% being singletons. The CDR3 sequence is 13 residues long. Trimming removed 3 bases from V and 4 bases from J, with 13 bases in between. Germline V gene data show CDR1 as DFQATT and CDR2 as SNEGSKA (reference sequence). General study findings and limits: Positive CDR3 charge linked to CD4+ cells, negative to CD8+ cells.

V usage is TRBV20-1 and J usage is TRBJ2-7; a weak D match, TRBD1 (5 bases). The sample was naive CD4+ and CD8+ T cells sorted from blood, pooled from several donors. The receptor comes from a pool of human donors in good health; the sample pools cells from several healthy donors. CDR3 coding DNA: TGCAGTGCTAGTCGACAGATTAATTACGAGCAGTACTTC. It translates to CSASRQINYEQYF.